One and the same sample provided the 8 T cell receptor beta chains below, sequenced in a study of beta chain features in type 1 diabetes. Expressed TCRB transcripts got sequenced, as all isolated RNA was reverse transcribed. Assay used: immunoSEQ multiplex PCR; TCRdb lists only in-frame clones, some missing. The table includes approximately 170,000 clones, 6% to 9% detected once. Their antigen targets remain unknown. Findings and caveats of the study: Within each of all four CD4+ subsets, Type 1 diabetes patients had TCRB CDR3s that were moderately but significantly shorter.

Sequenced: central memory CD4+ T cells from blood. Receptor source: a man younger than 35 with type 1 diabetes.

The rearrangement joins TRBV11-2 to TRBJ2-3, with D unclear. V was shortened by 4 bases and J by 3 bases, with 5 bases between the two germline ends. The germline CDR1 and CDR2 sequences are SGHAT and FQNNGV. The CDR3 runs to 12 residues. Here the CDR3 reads CASSYGTDTQYF. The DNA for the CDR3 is TGTGCCAGCAGCTACGGGACAGATACGCAGTATTTT.

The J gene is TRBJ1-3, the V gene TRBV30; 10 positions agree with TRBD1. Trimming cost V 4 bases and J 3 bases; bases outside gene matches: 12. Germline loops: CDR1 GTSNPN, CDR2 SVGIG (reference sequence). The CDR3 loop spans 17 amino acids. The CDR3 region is CAWNPTGGSGYGNTIYF. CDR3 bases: TGTGCCTGGAATCCGACAGGGGGCTCAGGATATGGAAACACCATATATTTT. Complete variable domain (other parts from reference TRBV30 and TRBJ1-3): SQTIHQWPATLVQPVGSPLSLECTVEGTSNPNLYWYRQAAGRGLQLLFYSVGIGQISSEVPQNLSASRPQDRQFILSSKKLLLSDSGFYLCAWNPTGGSGYGNTIYFGEGSWLTVV.

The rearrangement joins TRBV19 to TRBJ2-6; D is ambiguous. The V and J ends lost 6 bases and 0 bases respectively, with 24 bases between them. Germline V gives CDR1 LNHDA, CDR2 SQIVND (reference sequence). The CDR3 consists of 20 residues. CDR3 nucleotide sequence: TGTGCCAGTAGCCCACACGGCCAGGCCCTTTTTAGCTCTGGGGCCAACGTCCTGACTTTC. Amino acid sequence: CASSPHGQALFSSGANVLTF.

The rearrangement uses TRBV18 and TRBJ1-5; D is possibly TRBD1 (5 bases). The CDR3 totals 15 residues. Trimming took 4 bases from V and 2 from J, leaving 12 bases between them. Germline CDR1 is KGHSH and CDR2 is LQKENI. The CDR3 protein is CASSLQDGRNQPQHF. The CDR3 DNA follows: TGTGCCAGCTCACTACAGGACGGCCGCAATCAGCCCCAGCATTTT.

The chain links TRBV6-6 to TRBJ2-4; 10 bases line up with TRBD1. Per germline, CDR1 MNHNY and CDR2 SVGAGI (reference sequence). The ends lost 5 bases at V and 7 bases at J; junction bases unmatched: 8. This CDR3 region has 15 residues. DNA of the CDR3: TGTGCCAGCAGTACACAGACAGGGGGCGGGAACATTCAGTACTTC. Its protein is CASSTQTGGGNIQYF.

The CDR3 DNA follows: TGTGCCAGTACGGGGTCGGGGGGAGGATCCTACAATGAGCAGTTCTTC. It codes for CASTGSGGGSYNEQFF. The chain carries TRBV19 and TRBJ2-1; 7 nucleotides agree with TRBD2. Germline CDR1 LNHDA, CDR2 SQIVND (reference sequence). With V trimmed by 7 bases and J by 1 base, 10 bases remained unmatched. The CDR3 extends over 16 amino acids.

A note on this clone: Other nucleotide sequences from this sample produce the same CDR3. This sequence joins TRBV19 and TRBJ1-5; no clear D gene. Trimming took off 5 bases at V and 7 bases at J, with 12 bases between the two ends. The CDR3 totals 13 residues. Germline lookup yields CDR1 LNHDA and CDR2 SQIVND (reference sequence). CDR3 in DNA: TGTGCCAGTAGTCCGGGAAGAGGACAGCCCCAGCATTTT. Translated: CASSPGRGQPQHF.

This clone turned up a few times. This CDR3 is CASSPPATDTQYF. In DNA, the CDR3 is TGTGCCAGCTCACCACCAGCTACCGATACGCAGTATTTT. V and J are TRBV18 and TRBJ2-3; D is unresolved. Germline lookup yields CDR1 KGHSH and CDR2 LQKENI. The ends were cut back, 0 bases at V and 6 bases at J, with 7 bases in the middle. This CDR3 is built from 13 residues.